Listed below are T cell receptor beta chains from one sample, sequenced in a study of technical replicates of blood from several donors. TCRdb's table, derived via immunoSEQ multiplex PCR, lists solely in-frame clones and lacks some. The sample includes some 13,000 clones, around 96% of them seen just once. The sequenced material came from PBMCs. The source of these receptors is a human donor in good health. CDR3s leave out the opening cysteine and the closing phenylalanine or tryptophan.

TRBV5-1	ASSQGTGGMIEKLF
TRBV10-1	ASSELTEQETQY
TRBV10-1	ASSDTNTGELF
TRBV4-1	ASSPATDTGGVETQY
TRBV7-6	ASSLAGVVTGELF
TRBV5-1	ASSSRPFSPDEQY
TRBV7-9	ASSQGQGGQPQH
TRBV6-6	ASSELARGQGGYT
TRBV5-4	ASSRQGAIETQY
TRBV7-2	ASSFGGGPGYNEQF
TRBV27	ASSLSTSGQETQY
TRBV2	ASSLGTTNTGELF
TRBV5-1	ASSLGWRNTGELF
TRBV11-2	ASSKGSSGKNEQF
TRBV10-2	ASSREGVIETQY
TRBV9	ASSARDTEKLF
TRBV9	ASSVASGVTFGYNEQF
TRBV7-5	VRSLGGGSTDTQY
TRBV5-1	ASRGARVEETQY
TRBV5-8	ASSLAGSSDSTDTQY
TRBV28	ASTYGPYGYT
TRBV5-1	ASSFDPLGDTGELF
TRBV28	ASSTTGVTGNTIY
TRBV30	AWNPQGARETQY
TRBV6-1	ASPGGVSYEQY